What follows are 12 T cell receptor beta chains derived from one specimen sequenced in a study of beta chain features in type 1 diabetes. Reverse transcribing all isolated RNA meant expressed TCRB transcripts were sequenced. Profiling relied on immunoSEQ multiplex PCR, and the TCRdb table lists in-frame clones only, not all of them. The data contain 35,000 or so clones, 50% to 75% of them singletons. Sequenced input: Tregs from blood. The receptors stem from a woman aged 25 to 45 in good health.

The CDR3 protein is CASRVLAGPYEQYF. The DNA for the CDR3 is TGTGCCAGCAGGGTGCTAGCGGGACCCTACGAGCAGTACTTC. The chain recombines TRBV7-3 with TRBJ2-5; 9 bases are a match to TRBD2. The J call may be in error: the DNA end matches TRBJ2-7 better. The CDR3 runs 14 residues. The germline gives CDR1 SGHTA, CDR2 FQGTGA.

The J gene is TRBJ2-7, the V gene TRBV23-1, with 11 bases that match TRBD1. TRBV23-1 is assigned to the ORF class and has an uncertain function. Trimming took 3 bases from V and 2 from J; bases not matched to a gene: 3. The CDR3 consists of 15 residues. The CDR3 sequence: CASSHRTGGAYEQYF. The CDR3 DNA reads TGCGCCAGCAGTCATAGGACAGGGGGCGCCTACGAGCAGTACTTC.

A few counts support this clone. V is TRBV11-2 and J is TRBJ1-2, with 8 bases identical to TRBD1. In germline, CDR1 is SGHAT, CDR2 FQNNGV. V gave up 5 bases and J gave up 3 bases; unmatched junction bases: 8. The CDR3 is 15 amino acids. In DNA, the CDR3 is TGTGCCAGCAGCCCCCAGACAGGGGCGGACTATGGCTACACCTTC. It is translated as CASSPQTGADYGYTF.

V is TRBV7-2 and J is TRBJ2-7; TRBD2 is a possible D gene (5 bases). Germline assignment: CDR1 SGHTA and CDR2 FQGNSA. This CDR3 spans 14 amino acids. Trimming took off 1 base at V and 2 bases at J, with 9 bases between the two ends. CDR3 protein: CASSLVAGTYEQYF. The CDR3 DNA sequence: TGTGCCAGCAGCTTAGTGGCCGGGACCTACGAGCAGTACTTC.

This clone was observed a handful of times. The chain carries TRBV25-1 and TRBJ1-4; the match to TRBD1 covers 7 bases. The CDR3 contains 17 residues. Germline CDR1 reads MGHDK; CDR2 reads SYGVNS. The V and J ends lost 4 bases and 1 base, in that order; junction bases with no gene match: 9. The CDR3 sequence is CASSGRHRGKTNEKLFF. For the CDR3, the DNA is TGTGCCAGCAGTGGGAGACACAGGGGTAAAACTAATGAAAAACTGTTTTTT. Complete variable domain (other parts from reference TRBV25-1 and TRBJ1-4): EADIYQTPRYLVIGTGKKITLECSQTMGHDKMYWYQQDPGMELHLIHYSYGVNSTEKGDLSSESTVSRIRTEHFPLTLESARPSHTSQYLCASSGRHRGKTNEKLFFGSGTQLSVL.

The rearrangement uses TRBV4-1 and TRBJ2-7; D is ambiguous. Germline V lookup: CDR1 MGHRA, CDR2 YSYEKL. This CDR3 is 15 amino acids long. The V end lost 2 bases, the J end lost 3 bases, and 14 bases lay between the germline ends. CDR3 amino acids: CASSQRRQRGYEQYF. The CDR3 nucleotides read TGCGCCAGCAGCCAAAGGCGGCAGCGAGGCTACGAGCAGTACTTC.

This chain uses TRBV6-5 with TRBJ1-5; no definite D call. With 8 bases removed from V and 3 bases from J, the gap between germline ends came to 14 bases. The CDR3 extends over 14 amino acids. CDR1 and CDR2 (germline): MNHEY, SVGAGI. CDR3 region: CASQSTLVNQPQHF. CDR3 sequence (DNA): TGTGCCAGCCAATCCACTTTAGTCAATCAGCCCCAGCATTTT.

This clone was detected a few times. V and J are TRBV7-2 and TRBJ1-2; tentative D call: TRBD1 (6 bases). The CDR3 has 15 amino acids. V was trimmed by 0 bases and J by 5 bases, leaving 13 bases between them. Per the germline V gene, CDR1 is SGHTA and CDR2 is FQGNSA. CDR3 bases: TGTGCCAGCAGCTTAGCGATAGGACAGCTTTATGGCTACACCTTC. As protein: CASSLAIGQLYGYTF.

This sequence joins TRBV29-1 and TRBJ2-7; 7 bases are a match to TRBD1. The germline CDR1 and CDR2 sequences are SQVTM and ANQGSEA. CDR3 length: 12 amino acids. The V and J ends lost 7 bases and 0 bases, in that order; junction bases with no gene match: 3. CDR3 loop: CSAGQVSYEQYF. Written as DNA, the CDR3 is TGCAGCGCCGGACAGGTCTCCTACGAGCAGTACTTC.

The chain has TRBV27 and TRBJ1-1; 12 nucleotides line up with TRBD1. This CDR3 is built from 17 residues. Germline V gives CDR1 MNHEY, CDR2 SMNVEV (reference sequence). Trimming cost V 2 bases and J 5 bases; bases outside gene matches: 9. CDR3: CASSLRGQGARGTEAFF. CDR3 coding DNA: TGTGCCAGCAGTTTAAGGGGACAGGGGGCCCGAGGTACTGAAGCTTTCTTT.

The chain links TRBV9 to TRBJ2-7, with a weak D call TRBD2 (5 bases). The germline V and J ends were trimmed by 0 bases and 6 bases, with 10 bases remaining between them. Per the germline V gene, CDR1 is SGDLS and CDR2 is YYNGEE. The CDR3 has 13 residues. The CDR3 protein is CASSVVRDSEQYF. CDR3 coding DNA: TGTGCCAGCAGCGTAGTACGGGATAGCGAGCAGTACTTC.

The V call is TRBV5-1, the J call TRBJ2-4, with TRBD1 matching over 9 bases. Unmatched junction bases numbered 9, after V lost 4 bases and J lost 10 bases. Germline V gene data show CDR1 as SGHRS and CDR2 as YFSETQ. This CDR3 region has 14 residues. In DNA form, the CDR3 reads TGCGCCAGCAGCCCTGGACAGGGGATCGGAATTCAGTACTTC. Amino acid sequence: CASSPGQGIGIQYF.